Listed here are 5 T cell receptor beta chains from one sample, sequenced in a study of early T cells in non-severe SARS-CoV-2 infection. Each CDR3 protein is one row after TCRdb ran MiXCR on the 5' RACE reads. This table has 50,000 to 75,000 distinct CDR3 sequences, around 12% appearing once. The sequencing here drew on whole blood, taken at baseline. The origin of the receptors is an adult who was a healthcare worker with PCR-confirmed SARS-CoV-2 infection or an uninfected control (not recorded which). The donor label of this sample is uncertain.

The V call is TRBV3-2, the J call TRBJ2-3; TRBD1 is the table's D call and was not checked against the DNA. TRBV3-2 is termed a pseudogene. This CDR3 region has 16 residues. Here the CDR3 DNA reads TGTGCCAGCAGCCAAGAGCCCCACCCCTTGACAGATACGCAGTATTTT. It encodes CASSQEPHPLTDTQYF.

This rearrangement joins TRBV12-3 or TRBV12-4 to TRBJ2-5; D tentatively reads TRBD1 or TRBD2 (6 bases each). With 0 bases removed from V and 1 base from J, the gap between germline ends came to 9 bases. The CDR3 has 15 amino acids. The CDR3 DNA follows: TGTGCCAGCAGTTTAGCTCGGGGGCCCCAAGAGACCCAGTACTTC. It yields the protein CASSLARGPQETQYF.

This clonotype turned up a few times. V is TRBV5-5 and J is TRBJ1-5; D is unresolved. Trimming removed 0 bases at V and 2 bases at J, with 12 bases between. The CDR3 sequence is 16 residues long. Germline V CDR1 and CDR2: SGHKS, YYEKEE (reference sequence). The CDR3 region has the DNA TGTGCCAGCAGCTTGGATGAGGGCGAGGGCAATCAGCCCCAGCATTTT. Translation gives CASSLDEGEGNQPQHF.

J is TRBJ1-1 and V is TRBV11-2; D not certain. Looked up from germline, CDR1 is SGHAT and CDR2 is FQNNGV. CDR3 length equals 13 residues. V was pared by 5 bases and J by 4 bases, with 11 bases between. The CDR3 is CASSPQSSTEAFF. CDR3 DNA: TGTGCCAGCAGCCCCCAAAGTAGCACTGAAGCTTTCTTT.

Only a few counts were recorded for this clonotype. This chain links TRBV9 with TRBJ2-3; D perhaps matches TRBD2 (5 bases). Trimming cost V 0 bases and J 0 bases, with 8 bases left between them. Germline values: CDR1 SGDLS, CDR2 YYNGEE. This CDR3 region has 15 residues. The CDR3 DNA sequence: TGTGCCAGCAGCGTAGATGGCGGGAGCACAGATACGCAGTATTTT. It specifies CASSVDGGSTDTQYF.